The 22 T cell receptor beta chains presented below share a single source sample, sequenced in a study of blood T cell repertoires in COVID-19. Only in-frame clones appear in the TCRdb table, and some are missing; sequencing was by immunoSEQ multiplex PCR. The table includes about 240,000 clones, around 81% detected once. The sequencing input was peripheral blood. These receptors were collected from a man under 40 who had recovered from COVID-19.

The chain uses TRBV11-2 and TRBJ2-5, with D perhaps TRBD2 (5 bases). This CDR3 contains 18 residues. CDR1 is SGHAT, CDR2 FQNNGV, per germline. V shed 5 bases and J shed 5 bases, with 27 bases lying between them. In DNA form, the CDR3 reads TGTGCCAGCAGCGAGACTAAGACTATCCCGGGATGGCGGGAGACCCAGTACTTC. It codes for CASSETKTIPGWRETQYF.

The chain links TRBV9 to TRBJ2-6; 11 bases map to TRBD1. The CDR3 runs to 17 residues. The V gene end was trimmed by 5 bases and the J gene end by 4 bases; junction bases not matched to a gene: 8. The germline V gene has CDR1 SGDLS and CDR2 YYNGEE. CDR3 in amino acids: CASSEDRGLVGANVLTF. CDR3 DNA sequence: TGTGCCAGCAGTGAGGACAGGGGGCTAGTCGGGGCCAACGTCCTGACTTTC.

The V and J genes are TRBV20-1 and TRBJ2-5, with TRBD2 as a possible D gene (6 bases). V was trimmed by 6 bases and J by 4 bases, leaving 9 bases between them. There are 11 residues in the CDR3. CDR1 and CDR2 (germline): DFQATT, SNEGSKA (reference sequence). The chain's CDR3 is CSAASAETQYF. The CDR3 bases are TGCAGTGCCGCTAGCGCAGAGACCCAGTACTTC.

The rearrangement links TRBV5-1 to TRBJ2-4; 7 bases are shared with TRBD1. Losses at the gene ends were 5 bases for V and 7 bases for J; bases not matched to a gene: 12. The germline CDR1 and CDR2 sequences are SGHRS and YFSETQ. The length of the CDR3 is 15 residues. The CDR3 spells CASSSGTEGFNIQYF. CDR3 nucleotide sequence: TGCGCCAGCAGTTCCGGGACAGAGGGATTCAACATTCAGTACTTC.

This sequence joins TRBV13 and TRBJ1-1, with 7 bases identical to TRBD1. The CDR3 spans 14 residues. Germline values: CDR1 PRHDT, CDR2 FYEKMQ (reference sequence). V was pared by 4 bases and J by 3 bases, with 5 bases of the junction left unmatched. CDR3 DNA: TGTGCCAGCAGCTCAGACCAGGGGGACACTGAAGCTTTCTTT. This gives the protein CASSSDQGDTEAFF.

The rearrangement links TRBV4-1 to TRBJ2-5, with TRBD1 matching over 11 bases. V gave up 9 bases and J gave up 2 bases; unmatched junction bases: 2. The CDR3 runs 13 residues. Per the germline V gene, CDR1 is MGHRA and CDR2 is YSYEKL. The CDR3 here is CASRDRGQETQYF. The CDR3 DNA reads TGCGCCAGTAGGGACAGGGGGCAAGAGACCCAGTACTTC.

This sequence joins TRBV3-1 (or the pseudogene TRBV3-2) and TRBJ1-6; the D gene is possibly TRBD1 (6 bases). The CDR3 has 15 amino acids. Germline lookup yields CDR1 LGHDT and CDR2 YNNKEL (reference sequence). V gave up 1 base and J gave up 7 bases, with 11 bases separating them. CDR3: CASSQATGTNSPLHF. The CDR3 DNA reads as TGTGCCAGCAGCCAAGCCACAGGGACCAATTCACCCCTCCACTTT.

This chain joins TRBV7-2 and TRBJ1-2, with TRBD1 matching over 7 bases. Germline V gene sequence: CDR1 SGHTA, CDR2 FQGNSA. This CDR3 has 15 residues. J gave up 1 base and V 5 bases, and 7 bases lay outside the gene matches. The CDR3 spells CASSPRQGSNYGYTF. The CDR3 DNA sequence: TGTGCCAGCAGCCCCCGACAGGGAAGTAACTATGGCTACACCTTC.

The chain uses TRBV5-8 and TRBJ2-1; 10 nucleotides line up with TRBD1. Germline V gives CDR1 SGHTS, CDR2 YDEGEE. With V trimmed by 4 bases and J by 3 bases, 7 bases remained unmatched. The CDR3 runs to 16 residues. The CDR3 region has the DNA TGTGCCAGCAGCATCAAGACAGGGGGCAGCTACAATGAGCAGTTCTTC. Its translation is CASSIKTGGSYNEQFF.

CDR3 sequence: CASSIPGGESRTGELFF. The CDR3 DNA reads as TGTGCCAGTAGTATCCCGGGAGGGGAGTCTCGCACCGGGGAGCTGTTTTTT. This chain uses TRBV19 with TRBJ2-2, with 8 bases matching TRBD2. CDR1 is LNHDA, CDR2 SQIVND, per germline (reference sequence). The CDR3 length is 17 residues. The ends lost 3 bases at V and 4 bases at J; junction bases unmatched: 10.

The J gene is TRBJ2-1, the V gene TRBV29-1; a possible D gene is TRBD2 (6 bases). Germline values: CDR1 SQVTM, CDR2 ANQGSEA. The CDR3 extends over 16 amino acids. Trimming shortened V by 4 bases and J by 5 bases, and 21 bases separated the two germline ends. The CDR3 sequence: CSVAGGPAGGHNEQFF. In DNA, the CDR3 is TGCAGCGTTGCTGGCGGCCCTGCCGGGGGACACAATGAGCAGTTCTTC.

V usage is TRBV2 and J usage is TRBJ1-5; D ambiguous. The V and J ends lost 1 base and 0 bases respectively, with 13 bases between them. The germline gives CDR1 SNHLY, CDR2 FYNNEI. The CDR3 sequence is 17 residues long. CDR3 loop: CASSEVGEKYSNQPQHF. CDR3 sequence (DNA): TGTGCCAGCAGTGAAGTCGGTGAGAAATATAGCAATCAGCCCCAGCATTTT.

The chain carries TRBV28 and TRBJ1-5; maybe TRBD1 (5 bases). The CDR3 spans 16 residues. Per germline, CDR1 MDHEN and CDR2 SYDVKM. V lost 3 bases and J 9 bases, leaving 21 bases between the germline ends. CDR3 bases: TGTGCCAGCAGTTTTGAAGCAGGGAAGGGGTTACGGCCCCAGCATTTT. Translating gives CASSFEAGKGLRPQHF.

This chain uses TRBV5-1 with TRBJ2-3; 11 bases are shared with TRBD1. The CDR3 extends over 16 amino acids. V trimming: 0 bases; J trimming: 5 bases; junction bases outside the gene matches: 5. Germline-derived CDR1 and CDR2 are SGHRS and YFSETQ. CDR3 sequence reads: CASSLELGTGGDTQYF. In DNA form, the CDR3 reads TGCGCCAGCAGCTTGGAGCTTGGGACAGGGGGAGATACGCAGTATTTT.

The gene calls are TRBV15 and TRBJ1-2; TRBD1 matches 9 bases. The V and J ends lost 1 base and 7 bases, in that order; junction bases with no gene match: 7. CDR1 is LNHNV, CDR2 YYDKDF, per germline (reference sequence). The CDR3 loop spans 15 amino acids. DNA for the CDR3: TGTGCCACCAGCAGAGGGGGACAGGGATCGGGTGGCTACACCTTC. Its translation: CATSRGGQGSGGYTF. Looking up the rest from reference TRBV15 and TRBJ1-2 gives the full variable domain: DAMVIQNPRYQVTQFGKPVTLSCSQTLNHNVMYWYQQKSSQAPKLLFHYYDKDFNNEADTPDNFQSRRPNTSFCFLDIRSPGLGDTAMYLCATSRGGQGSGGYTFGSGTRLTVV.

DNA for the CDR3: TGTGCCAGCAGCTTGGTGGACTACTATGGCTACACCTTC. The encoded protein is CASSLVDYYGYTF. The chain links TRBV5-4 to TRBJ1-2; D remains unclear. This CDR3 region has 13 residues. From germline, CDR1 is SGHNT and CDR2 YYREEE (reference sequence). Trimming stripped 0 bases from V and 3 bases from J, with 6 bases between. The entire variable domain, with the rest obtained from reference TRBV5-4 and TRBJ1-2, is as follows: ETGVTQSPTHLIKTRGQQVTLRCSSQSGHNTVSWYQQALGQGPQFIFQYYREEENGRGNFPPRFSGLQFPNYSSELNVNALELDDSALYLCASSLVDYYGYTFGSGTRLTVV.

This rearrangement joins TRBV6-5 to TRBJ2-3; D is uncertain. The V gene's germline CDR1 is MNHEY and CDR2 SVGAGI. V was cut by 0 bases and J by 0 bases, with 10 bases left in between. This CDR3 region has 16 residues. Here the CDR3 DNA reads TGTGCCAGCAGTTACTCCGTAGTTTCTAGCACAGATACGCAGTATTTT. Translating gives CASSYSVVSSTDTQYF.

The J gene is TRBJ1-2, the V gene TRBV12-3 or TRBV12-4; 7 bases are a match to TRBD1. Trimming at V came to 5 bases and at J to 4 bases, leaving 4 bases not matched to a gene. The CDR3 runs 13 residues. CDR3 region: CASSTGVSYGYTF. As DNA, the CDR3 is TGTGCCAGCAGTACAGGGGTTAGCTATGGCTACACCTTC.

This clone came up once. V and J are TRBV5-1 and TRBJ2-1; TRBD2 matches at 11 bases. The trim removed 4 bases at V and 10 bases at J, leaving 4 bases unmatched. Per the germline V gene, CDR1 is SGHRS and CDR2 is YFSETQ. The CDR3 is 13 residues long. CDR3 amino acids: CASSPRLAGEQFF. The CDR3 DNA follows: TGCGCCAGCAGCCCCCGACTAGCGGGGGAGCAGTTCTTC.

The chain carries TRBV11-2 and TRBJ2-2; D unresolved. Trimming pared 4 bases from V and 3 bases from J, leaving 12 bases between. The germline CDR1 and CDR2 sequences are SGHAT and FQNNGV. CDR3 length: 15 residues. CDR3 protein: CASSSFDRDTGELFF. CDR3 sequence (DNA): TGTGCCAGCAGCTCCTTCGATCGGGACACCGGGGAGCTGTTTTTT.

The rearrangement joins TRBV15 to TRBJ1-2, with 9 nucleotides matching TRBD1. CDR3 length equals 15 residues. CDR1 is LNHNV and CDR2 is YYDKDF in the germline V gene (reference sequence). The ends lost 2 bases at V and 3 bases at J; junction bases unmatched: 4. CDR3 loop: CATSRTGGSHYGYTF. CDR3 bases: TGTGCCACCAGCAGAACAGGGGGCTCCCACTATGGCTACACCTTC.

The rearrangement links TRBV28 to TRBJ1-1, with D tentatively TRBD1 (5 bases). The CDR3 length is 15 residues. Germline V CDR1 and CDR2: MDHEN, SYDVKM. V lost 1 base and J lost 4, with 13 bases in between. CDR3 protein: CASSLSQAIITEAFF. The CDR3 DNA sequence: TGTGCCAGCAGTTTATCACAGGCAATCATCACTGAAGCTTTCTTT.